This TCR beta chain was identified during a study of cytomegalovirus exposure and HLA in healthy donors. Study as a whole: The roughly 130 validation repertoires used the same platform as the 600 to 750 first-cohort repertoires (as reported by a later analysis). Study outcomes and limitations: Both high specificity and high sensitivity reportedly marked the classifier's diagnosis of cytomegalovirus status. Most sequenced TCRs were rare (though some public TCRs occurred in many donors).

Clones were sequenced by immunoSEQ multiplex PCR, and TCRdb holds only the in-frame ones, with some missing. The sample has 80,000 to 90,000 clones; approximately 96% are singletons. Notes on this clone: Its antigen is currently unknown.

The germline V gene has CDR1 MNHEY and CDR2 SVGAGI. This CDR3 region has 14 residues. The trim removed 8 bases at V and 1 base at J, leaving 3 bases unmatched. The receptor was isolated from a man aged 18 to 30 in good health and CMV-seronegative. The V and J genes are TRBV6-5 and TRBJ2-2; 8 nucleotides line up with TRBD1. What was sequenced was PBMCs. The CDR3: CASLGQVNTGELFF. The CDR3 DNA reads as TGTGCCAGCCTGGGACAGGTGAACACCGGGGAGCTGTTTTTT.